The sequence of this T cell receptor (beta chain) was determined in a study of cytomegalovirus exposure and HLA in healthy donors. Study information: From HLA-typed donors, an early data release held about 85 million unique TCRs. Study results and caveats: Association with HLA alleles at 0.05 false discovery rate was found for about 17,000 TCR beta sequences in a later analysis. TCR beta V segments were, for the most part, productive about 87% or about 30% of the time in an earlier analysis. In a later analysis, V- and J-gene trimming of beta chains associated with a DCLRE1C missense variant, replicated independently.

V was clipped by 3 bases and J by 1 base; unmatched bases: 16. This CDR3 has 19 amino acids. The germline gives CDR1 SGHKS, CDR2 YYEKEE (reference sequence). PCR used 60 Vbeta primers and 13 Jbeta primers. Assay used: immunoSEQ multiplex PCR; TCRdb lists only in-frame clones, some missing. The data contain 70,000 to 95,000 clones, 62% of them singletons. For this clone: Antigen unknown.

This sequence was found in a woman in her 30s in good health and CMV-seropositive. The chain has TRBV5-5 and TRBJ1-1, with TRBD1 matching 9 bases. The sequencing sample was made of PBMCs. Here the CDR3 reads CASSSPPPGQGYGNTEAFF. Here the CDR3 DNA reads TGTGCCAGCAGCTCGCCGCCTCCGGGACAGGGATATGGGAACACTGAAGCTTTCTTT.